This T cell receptor beta chain appears in the sequencing data of a study of T cell responses to AZD1222 COVID-19 vaccine. This clone appeared once. This CDR3 comprises 15 residues. V lost 3 bases to trimming and J lost 0 bases, with 6 bases between them. Germline values: CDR1 MDHEN, CDR2 SYDVKM. The repertoire was sequenced with immunoSEQ multiplex PCR; TCRdb's copy has only in-frame clones and lacks some. The sample lists about 15,000 clones, around 89% occurring once. The chain has TRBV28 and TRBJ2-6; D gene unclear. The sample here was peripheral blood, taken 28 days after the second AZD1222 dose. This clonotype was sampled from an adult who received the AZD1222 COVID-19 vaccine. The CDR3 nucleotides read TGTGCCAGCAGTTTCAGGCGCTCTGGGGCCAACGTCCTGACTTTC. Translation gives CASSFRRSGANVLTF.